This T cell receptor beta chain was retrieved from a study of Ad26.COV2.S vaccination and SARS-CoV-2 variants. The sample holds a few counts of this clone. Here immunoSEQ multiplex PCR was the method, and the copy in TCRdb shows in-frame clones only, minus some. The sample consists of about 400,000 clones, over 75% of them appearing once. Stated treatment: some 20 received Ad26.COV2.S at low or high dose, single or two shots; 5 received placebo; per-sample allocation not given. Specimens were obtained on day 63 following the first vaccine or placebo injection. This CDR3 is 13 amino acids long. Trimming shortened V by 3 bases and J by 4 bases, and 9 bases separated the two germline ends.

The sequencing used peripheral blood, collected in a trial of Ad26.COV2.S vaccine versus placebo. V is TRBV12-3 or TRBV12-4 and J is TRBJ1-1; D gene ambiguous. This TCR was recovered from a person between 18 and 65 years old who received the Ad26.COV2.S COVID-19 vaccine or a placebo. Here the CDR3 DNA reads TGTGCCAGCAGTTTGTCCGGGAGCACTGAAGCTTTCTTT. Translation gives CASSLSGSTEAFF.